Below are 14 T cell receptor beta chains sequenced from a single sample in a study of blood T cell repertoires in COVID-19. Profiling relied on immunoSEQ multiplex PCR, and the TCRdb table lists in-frame clones only, not all of them. The sample carries over 300,000 clones, over 70% recorded once. Material: peripheral blood. Every receptor here comes from a woman aged 45-59 years with acute or convalescent COVID-19.

DNA for the CDR3: TGTGCCAGCAGCTACAGGGGGGGAGAGACTGAAGCTTTCTTT. Residues: CASSYRGGETEAFF. J is TRBJ1-1 and V is TRBV5-6, with 8 bases that match TRBD1. This CDR3 is built from 14 residues. V trimming: 3 bases; J trimming: 5 bases; junction bases outside the gene matches: 6. CDR1 and CDR2 (germline): SGHDT, YYEEEE.

The chain carries TRBV6-1 and TRBJ2-3; 9 bases are a match to TRBD2. J lost 3 bases, V lost 4 bases, and 11 bases had no gene match. Germline loops: CDR1 MNHNS, CDR2 SASEGT. CDR3 length equals 17 residues. The CDR3 bases are TGTGCCAGCAGTGGACAACTAGGGACTAGCAAGACAGATACGCAGTATTTT. Protein product: CASSGQLGTSKTDTQYF.

In the case of this clone: Other DNA variants within this sample encode the same CDR3. The genes are TRBV29-1 and TRBJ1-2; unclear D gene. This CDR3 spans 11 amino acids. V dropped 0 bases and J dropped 6 bases, with 5 bases sitting between them. The germline CDR1 and CDR2 sequences are SQVTM and ANQGSEA. The CDR3, as DNA: TGCAGCGTTGAAGATCGAGATGGCTACACCTTC. Translation: CSVEDRDGYTF.

The rearrangement joins TRBV7-2 to TRBJ2-1; D unresolved. This CDR3 comprises 15 residues. CDR1 SGHTA and CDR2 FQGNSA come from the germline V gene. Trimming left V 2 bases short and J 0 bases short, with 8 bases between. CDR3 amino acids: CASSLTVSSYNEQFF. The CDR3 region has the DNA TGTGCCAGCAGCTTAACCGTTAGCTCCTACAATGAGCAGTTCTTC.

The V and J genes are TRBV15 and TRBJ2-5; 9 bases align to TRBD1. This CDR3 comprises 16 residues. The germline gives CDR1 LNHNV, CDR2 YYDKDF (reference sequence). V was pared by 0 bases and J by 4 bases, with 6 bases of the junction left unmatched. The CDR3 DNA follows: TGTGCCACCAGCAGAGATGGGGGACAGGGCGGAGAGACCCAGTACTTC. Encoded protein: CATSRDGGQGGETQYF.

This rearrangement joins TRBV5-5 to TRBJ2-5; D gene unclear. The CDR3 consists of 13 residues. Trimming took off 4 bases at V and 5 bases at J, with 12 bases between the two ends. The germline V gene has CDR1 SGHKS and CDR2 YYEKEE (reference sequence). The CDR3 reads CASSLTRWETQYF. As DNA, the CDR3 is TGTGCCAGCAGCCTCACGAGGTGGGAGACCCAGTACTTC.

V and J are TRBV10-3 and TRBJ2-3; TRBD1 matches at 10 bases. V trimming: 6 bases; J trimming: 6 bases; junction bases outside the gene matches: 6. CDR3 size: 14 residues. Germline V gives CDR1 ENHRY, CDR2 SYGVKD. The CDR3 DNA reads as TGTGCCATCAGGGGGGACAGGGGAACGGATACGCAGTATTTT. This codes for CAIRGDRGTDTQYF.

The genes are TRBV6-4 and TRBJ2-3; a weak D match, TRBD1 (6 bases). V lost 6 bases and J lost 3, with 16 bases in between. CDR1 and CDR2 from the germline V gene are MRHNA and SNTAGT. The CDR3 sequence is 15 residues long. The CDR3 loop is CASSAQGIETDTQYF. Here the CDR3 DNA reads TGTGCCAGCAGCGCACAGGGAATAGAAACAGATACGCAGTATTTT.

This chain connects TRBV5-6 to TRBJ1-4; D remains unclear. The V end lost 3 bases, the J end lost 7 bases, and 16 bases lay between the germline ends. The CDR3 is 15 amino acids. Germline CDR1 and CDR2: SGHDT and YYEEEE. In DNA form, the CDR3 reads TGTGCCAGCAGCTCCCGGGGTGGTAGTGGTGAAAAACTGTTTTTT. As protein: CASSSRGGSGEKLFF.

Notes on this clone: The same CDR3 can be traced to other DNA sequences in this sample. The V gene is TRBV5-1, the J gene TRBJ1-1; 7 bases are shared with TRBD1. Germline CDR1 reads SGHRS; CDR2 reads YFSETQ. V gave up 1 base and J gave up 5 bases; unmatched junction bases: 8. CDR3 length: 15 residues. The CDR3 DNA reads as TGCGCCAGCAGCTTGAGGCAGGGGGAAGGAACTGAAGCTTTCTTT. Its protein is CASSLRQGEGTEAFF.

This chain uses TRBV19 with TRBJ1-6; D uncertain. This CDR3 contains 14 residues. In germline, CDR1 is LNHDA, CDR2 SQIVND (reference sequence). V lost 4 bases and J 0 bases, leaving 4 bases between the germline ends. The CDR3 loop is CASSTSSYNSPLHF. The CDR3 DNA reads as TGTGCCAGTAGTACGAGCTCCTATAATTCACCCCTCCACTTT.

The chain recombines TRBV14 with TRBJ2-5; 7 bases align to TRBD2. This CDR3 is 14 amino acids long. Germline CDR1 reads SGHDN; CDR2 reads FVKESK. V lost 2 bases and J lost 4; bases outside the gene matches: 4. CDR3: CASSQSLAAETQYF. The CDR3 DNA reads as TGTGCCAGCAGCCAAAGCCTAGCGGCAGAGACCCAGTACTTC.

This chain links TRBV24-1 with TRBJ2-1, with 7 bases lining up with TRBD2. Germline CDR1 reads KGHDR; CDR2 reads SFDVKD. Trimming cost V 1 base and J 5 bases; bases outside gene matches: 7. The CDR3 loop spans 16 amino acids. Here the CDR3 DNA reads TGTGCCACCAGTGATTTCGGGGCTAGCGGCCACAATGAGCAGTTCTTC. It is translated as CATSDFGASGHNEQFF.

The chain has TRBV19 and TRBJ1-2, with 8 bases matching TRBD1. Germline CDR1 reads LNHDA; CDR2 reads SQIVND (reference sequence). CDR3 length equals 14 residues. Germline trimming cut 7 bases from V and 4 bases from J; bases unmatched to any gene: 8. The CDR3 region has the DNA TGTGCCAGTAATTACAGGGGGTCGAGCTATGGCTACACCTTC. This encodes CASNYRGSSYGYTF.